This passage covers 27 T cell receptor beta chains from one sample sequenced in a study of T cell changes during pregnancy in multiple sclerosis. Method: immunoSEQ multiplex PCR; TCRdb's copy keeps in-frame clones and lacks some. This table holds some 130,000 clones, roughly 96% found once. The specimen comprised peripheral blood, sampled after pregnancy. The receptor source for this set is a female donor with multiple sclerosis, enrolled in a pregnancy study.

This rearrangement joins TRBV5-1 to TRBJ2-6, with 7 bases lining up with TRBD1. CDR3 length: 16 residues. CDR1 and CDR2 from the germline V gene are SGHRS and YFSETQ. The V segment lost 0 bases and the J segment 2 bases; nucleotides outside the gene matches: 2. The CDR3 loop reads CASSLETGTGANVLTF. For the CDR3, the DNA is TGCGCCAGCAGCTTGGAGACAGGGACTGGGGCCAACGTCCTGACTTTC.

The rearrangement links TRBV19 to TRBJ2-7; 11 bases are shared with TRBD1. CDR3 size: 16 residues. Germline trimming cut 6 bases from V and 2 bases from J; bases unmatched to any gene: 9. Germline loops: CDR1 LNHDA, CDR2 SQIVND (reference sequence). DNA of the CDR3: TGTGCCAGTAGCCATGGGACAGGGGGATTTGCCTACGAGCAGTACTTC. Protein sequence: CASSHGTGGFAYEQYF.

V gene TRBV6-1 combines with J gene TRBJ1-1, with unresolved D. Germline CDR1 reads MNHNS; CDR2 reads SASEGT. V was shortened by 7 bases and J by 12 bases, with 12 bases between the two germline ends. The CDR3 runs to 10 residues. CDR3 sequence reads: CASTDWRSFF. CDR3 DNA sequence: TGTGCCAGCACGGACTGGAGGTCTTTCTTT.

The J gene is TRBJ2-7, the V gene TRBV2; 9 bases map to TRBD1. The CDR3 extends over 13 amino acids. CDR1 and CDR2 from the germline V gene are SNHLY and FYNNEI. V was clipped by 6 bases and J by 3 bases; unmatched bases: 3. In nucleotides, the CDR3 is TGTGCCAGCAGGGGGGGACAGGGCTACGAGCAGTACTTC. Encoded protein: CASRGGQGYEQYF.

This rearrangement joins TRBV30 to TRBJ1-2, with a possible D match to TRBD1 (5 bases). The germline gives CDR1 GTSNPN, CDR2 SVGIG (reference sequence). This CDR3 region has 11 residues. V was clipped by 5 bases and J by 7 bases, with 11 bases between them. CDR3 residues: CAWAHRCGYTF. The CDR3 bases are TGTGCCTGGGCTCACAGGTGTGGCTACACCTTC.

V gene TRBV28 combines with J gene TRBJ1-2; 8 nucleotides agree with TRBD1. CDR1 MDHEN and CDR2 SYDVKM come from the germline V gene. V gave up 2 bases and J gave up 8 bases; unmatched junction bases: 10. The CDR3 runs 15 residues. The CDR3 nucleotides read TGTGCCAGCAGTTTAATCAACAGGGGGATGGGGGGCTACACCTTC. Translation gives CASSLINRGMGGYTF.

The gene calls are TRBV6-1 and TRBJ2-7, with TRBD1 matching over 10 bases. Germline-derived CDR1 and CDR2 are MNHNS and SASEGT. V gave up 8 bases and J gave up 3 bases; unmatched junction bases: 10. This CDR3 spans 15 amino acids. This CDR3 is CASRRGDRGIYEQYF. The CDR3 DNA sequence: TGTGCCAGCCGGAGAGGGGACAGGGGTATCTACGAGCAGTACTTC.

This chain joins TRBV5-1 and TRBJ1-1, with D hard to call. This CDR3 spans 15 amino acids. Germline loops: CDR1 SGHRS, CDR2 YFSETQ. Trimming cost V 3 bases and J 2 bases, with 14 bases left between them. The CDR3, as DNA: TGCGCCAGCAGCTATGAGACTCTATCTAACACTGAAGCTTTCTTT. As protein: CASSYETLSNTEAFF. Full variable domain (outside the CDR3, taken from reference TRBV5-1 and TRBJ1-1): KAGVTQTPRYLIKTRGQQVTLSCSPISGHRSVSWYQQTPGQGLQFLFEYFSETQRNKGNFPGRFSGRQFSNSRSEMNVSTLELGDSALYLCASSYETLSNTEAFFGQGTRLTVV.

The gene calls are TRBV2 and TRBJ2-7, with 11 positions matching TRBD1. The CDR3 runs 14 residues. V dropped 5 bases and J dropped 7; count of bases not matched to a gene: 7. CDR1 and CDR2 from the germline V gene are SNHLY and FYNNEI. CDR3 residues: CASSPGQGAWEQYF. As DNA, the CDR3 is TGTGCCAGCAGTCCTGGACAGGGGGCATGGGAGCAGTACTTC.

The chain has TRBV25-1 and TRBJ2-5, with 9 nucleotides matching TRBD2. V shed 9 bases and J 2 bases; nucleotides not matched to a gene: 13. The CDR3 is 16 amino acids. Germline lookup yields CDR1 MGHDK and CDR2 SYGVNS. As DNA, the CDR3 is TGTGCCAGGGACACGACAGCGGGAGGACCTCAAGAGACCCAGTACTTC. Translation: CARDTTAGGPQETQYF.

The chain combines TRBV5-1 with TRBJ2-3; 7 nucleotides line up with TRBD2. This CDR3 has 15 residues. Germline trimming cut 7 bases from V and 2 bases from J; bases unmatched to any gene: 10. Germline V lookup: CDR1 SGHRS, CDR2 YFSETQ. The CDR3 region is CASLLISGVTDTQYF. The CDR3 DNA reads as TGCGCCAGCCTTCTTATCAGCGGGGTCACAGATACGCAGTATTTT.

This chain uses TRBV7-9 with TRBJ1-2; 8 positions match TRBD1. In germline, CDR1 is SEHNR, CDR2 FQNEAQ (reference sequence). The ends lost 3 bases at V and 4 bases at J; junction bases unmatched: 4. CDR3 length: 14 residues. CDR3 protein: CASSLTGDSYGYTF. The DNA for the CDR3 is TGTGCCAGCAGCTTGACAGGGGATAGCTATGGCTACACCTTC. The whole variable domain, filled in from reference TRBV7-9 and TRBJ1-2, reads DTGVSQNPRHKITKRGQNVTFRCDPISEHNRLYWYRQTLGQGPEFLTYFQNEAQLEKSRLLSDRFSAERPKGSFSTLEIQRTEQGDSAMYLCASSLTGDSYGYTFGSGTRLTVV.

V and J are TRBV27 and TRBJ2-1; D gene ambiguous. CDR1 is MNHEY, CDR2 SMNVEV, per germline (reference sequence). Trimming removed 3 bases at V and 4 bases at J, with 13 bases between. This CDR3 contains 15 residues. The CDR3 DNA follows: TGTGCCAGCAGTTTGCAAAGCACTCCTTACAATGAGCAGTTCTTC. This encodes CASSLQSTPYNEQFF.

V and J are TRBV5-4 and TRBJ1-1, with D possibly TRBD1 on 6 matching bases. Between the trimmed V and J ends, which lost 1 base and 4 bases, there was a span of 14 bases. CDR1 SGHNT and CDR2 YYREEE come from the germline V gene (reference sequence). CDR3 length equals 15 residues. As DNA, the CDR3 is TGTGCCAGCAGCTTGAGGGGGGGGGCCCCCACTGAAGCTTTCTTT. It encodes CASSLRGGAPTEAFF.

This chain's CDR3 is CASSVGKGAGELFF. DNA for the CDR3: TGTGCCAGCAGCGTAGGAAAGGGGGCCGGGGAGCTGTTTTTT. V gene TRBV9 combines with J gene TRBJ2-2; tentatively, D is TRBD1 (6 bases). This CDR3 spans 14 amino acids. Trimming took off 0 bases at V and 6 bases at J, with 9 bases between the two ends. Looked up from germline, CDR1 is SGDLS and CDR2 is YYNGEE.

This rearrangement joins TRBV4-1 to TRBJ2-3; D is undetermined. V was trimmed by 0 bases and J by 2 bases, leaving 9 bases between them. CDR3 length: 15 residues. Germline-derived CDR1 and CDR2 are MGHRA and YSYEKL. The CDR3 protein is CASSQDRGPTDTQYF. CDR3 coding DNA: TGCGCCAGCAGCCAAGATAGAGGCCCCACAGATACGCAGTATTTT.

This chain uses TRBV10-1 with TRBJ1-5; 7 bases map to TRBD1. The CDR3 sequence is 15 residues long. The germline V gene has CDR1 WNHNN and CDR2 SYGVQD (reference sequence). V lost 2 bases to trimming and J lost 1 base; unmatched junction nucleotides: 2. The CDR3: CASSEHRGSNQPQHF. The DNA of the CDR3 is TGCGCCAGCAGTGAGCACAGGGGAAGCAATCAGCCCCAGCATTTT.

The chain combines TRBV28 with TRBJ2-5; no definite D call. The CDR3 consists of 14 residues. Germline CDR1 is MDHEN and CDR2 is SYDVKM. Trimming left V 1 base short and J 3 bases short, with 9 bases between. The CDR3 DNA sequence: TGTGCCAGCAGTTTATTCCCAATCAAAGAGACCCAGTACTTC. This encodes CASSLFPIKETQYF.

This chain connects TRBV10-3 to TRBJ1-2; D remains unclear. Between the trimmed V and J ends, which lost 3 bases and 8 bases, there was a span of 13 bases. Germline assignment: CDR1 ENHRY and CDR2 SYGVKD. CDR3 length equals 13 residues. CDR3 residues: CAISDRGTGGYTF. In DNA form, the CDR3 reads TGTGCCATCAGTGATCGGGGAACGGGCGGCTACACCTTC.

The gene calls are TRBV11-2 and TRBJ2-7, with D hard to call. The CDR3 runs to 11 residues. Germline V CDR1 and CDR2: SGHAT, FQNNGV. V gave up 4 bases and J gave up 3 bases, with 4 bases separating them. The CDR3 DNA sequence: TGTGCCAGCAGCTCTTACTACGAGCAGTACTTC. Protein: CASSSYYEQYF.

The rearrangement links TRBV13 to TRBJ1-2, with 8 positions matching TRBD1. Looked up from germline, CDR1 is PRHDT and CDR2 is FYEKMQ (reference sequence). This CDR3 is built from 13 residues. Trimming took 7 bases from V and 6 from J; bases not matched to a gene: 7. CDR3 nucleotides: TGTGCCAGCACCCCAAGCAGGGGGCATGGCTACACCTTC. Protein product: CASTPSRGHGYTF.

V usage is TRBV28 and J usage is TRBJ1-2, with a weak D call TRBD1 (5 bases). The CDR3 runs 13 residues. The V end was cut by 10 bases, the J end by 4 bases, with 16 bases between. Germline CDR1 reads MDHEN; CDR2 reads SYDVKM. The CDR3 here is CATTEGRVYGYTF. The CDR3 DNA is TGTGCCACCACGGAGGGCAGGGTCTATGGCTACACCTTC.

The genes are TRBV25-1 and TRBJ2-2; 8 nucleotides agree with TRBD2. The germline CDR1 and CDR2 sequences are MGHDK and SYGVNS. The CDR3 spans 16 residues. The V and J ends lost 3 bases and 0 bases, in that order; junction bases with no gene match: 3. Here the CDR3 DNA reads TGTGCCAGCAGTGATGGAGCGGGAGCGAACACCGGGGAGCTGTTTTTT. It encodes CASSDGAGANTGELFF. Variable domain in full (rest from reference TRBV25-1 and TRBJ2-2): EADIYQTPRYLVIGTGKKITLECSQTMGHDKMYWYQQDPGMELHLIHYSYGVNSTEKGDLSSESTVSRIRTEHFPLTLESARPSHTSQYLCASSDGAGANTGELFFGEGSRLTVL.

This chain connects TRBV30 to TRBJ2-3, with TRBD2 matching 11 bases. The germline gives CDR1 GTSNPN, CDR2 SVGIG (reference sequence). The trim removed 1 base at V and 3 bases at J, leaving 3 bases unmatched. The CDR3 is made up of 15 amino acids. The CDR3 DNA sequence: TGTGCCTGGAGTGGACTAGCGGGAATTACAGATACGCAGTATTTT. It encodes CAWSGLAGITDTQYF.

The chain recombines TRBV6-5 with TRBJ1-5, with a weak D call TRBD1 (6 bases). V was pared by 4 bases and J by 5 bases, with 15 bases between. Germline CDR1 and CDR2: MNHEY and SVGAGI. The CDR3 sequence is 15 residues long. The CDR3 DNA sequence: TGTGCCAGCAGTTCCCTAGGGGGAGCGGATCAGCCCCAGCATTTT. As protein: CASSSLGGADQPQHF.

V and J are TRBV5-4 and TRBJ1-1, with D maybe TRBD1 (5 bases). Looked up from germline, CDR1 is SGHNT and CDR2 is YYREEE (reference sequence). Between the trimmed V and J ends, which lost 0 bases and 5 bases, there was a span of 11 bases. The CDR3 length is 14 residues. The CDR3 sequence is CASSLGGGDTEAFF. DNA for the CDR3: TGTGCCAGCAGCTTGGGGGGCGGAGATACTGAAGCTTTCTTT.

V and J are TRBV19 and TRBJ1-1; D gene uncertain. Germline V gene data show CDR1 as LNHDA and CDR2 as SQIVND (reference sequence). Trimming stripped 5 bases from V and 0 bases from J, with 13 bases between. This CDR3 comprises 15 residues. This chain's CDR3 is CASSPPTELNTEAFF. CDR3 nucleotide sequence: TGTGCCAGTAGTCCGCCTACAGAACTGAACACTGAAGCTTTCTTT.